A single sample is the source of the 15 T cell receptor beta chains below, sequenced in a study of cytomegalovirus exposure and HLA in healthy donors. Both 60 Vbeta primers and 13 Jbeta primers went into the PCR. Sequencing was performed with immunoSEQ multiplex PCR; in TCRdb, only in-frame clones are kept and a portion is missing. The sample data list fewer than 110,000 clones. Material for sequencing was PBMCs. The receptors shown here come from a man aged 35 to 55 in good health and CMV-seronegative.

The V and J genes are TRBV27 and TRBJ1-6; D not certain. Trimming removed 1 base at V and 6 bases at J, with 7 bases between. The germline V gene has CDR1 MNHEY and CDR2 SMNVEV (reference sequence). This CDR3 is built from 14 residues. The chain's CDR3 is CASSLLALNSPLHF. In nucleotides, the CDR3 is TGTGCCAGCAGTTTATTGGCTCTTAATTCACCCCTCCACTTT.

The chain carries TRBV5-1 and TRBJ2-3, with 14 nucleotides matching TRBD2. Germline trimming cut 2 bases from V and 5 bases from J; bases unmatched to any gene: 1. This CDR3 spans 15 amino acids. Germline-derived CDR1 and CDR2 are SGHRS and YFSETQ. The chain's CDR3 is CASSFGTSGGDTQYF. The CDR3 coding sequence is TGCGCCAGCAGCTTCGGGACTAGCGGGGGAGATACGCAGTATTTT.

DNA for the CDR3: TGTGCCACCAGCAATCAGGGTCTGAACGAGCAGTACTTC. As protein: CATSNQGLNEQYF. The chain uses TRBV15 and TRBJ2-7, with a weak D call TRBD1 (5 bases). CDR1 and CDR2 (germline): LNHNV, YYDKDF (reference sequence). The CDR3 sequence is 13 residues long. Deletions cut 4 bases from V and 5 bases from J, with 12 bases between.

This sequence joins TRBV10-1 and TRBJ2-2; maybe TRBD2 (5 bases). CDR1 and CDR2 from the germline V gene are WNHNN and SYGVQD (reference sequence). CDR3 length equals 16 residues. Trimming took off 0 bases at V and 5 bases at J, with 13 bases between the two ends. CDR3 sequence reads: CASSESQARGTGELFF. The CDR3 nucleotides are TGCGCCAGCAGTGAGTCGCAAGCTCGGGGAACCGGGGAGCTGTTTTTT.

The chain employs TRBV7-2 and TRBJ1-2; possible D gene TRBD1, 6 bases. Germline CDR1 is SGHTA and CDR2 is FQGNSA. V lost 5 bases, J lost 8 bases, and 21 bases lay in between. This CDR3 is 15 amino acids long. As DNA, the CDR3 is TGTGCCAGCAGCGCTGGGCAGGGACAACTCAAGGGCTACACCTTC. Translating gives CASSAGQGQLKGYTF.

V and J are TRBV19 and TRBJ1-2; D not resolved. The CDR3 is 17 residues long. With 1 base removed from V and 0 bases from J, the gap between germline ends came to 15 bases. CDR1 is LNHDA and CDR2 is SQIVND in the germline V gene (reference sequence). DNA for the CDR3: TGTGCCAGTAGTATAGCTCGCCTTTTCACAGCTAACTATGGCTACACCTTC. Its protein is CASSIARLFTANYGYTF. Full variable domain (missing parts from reference TRBV19 and TRBJ1-2): DGGITQSPKYLFRKEGQNVTLSCEQNLNHDAMYWYRQDPGQGLRLIYYSQIVNDFQKGDIAEGYSVSREKKESFPLTVTSAQKNPTAFYLCASSIARLFTANYGYTFGSGTRLTVV.

The rearrangement uses TRBV10-3 and TRBJ2-7, with 7 bases aligning to TRBD1. The CDR3 sequence is 15 residues long. Germline trimming cut 2 bases from V and 5 bases from J; bases unmatched to any gene: 9. Germline CDR1 reads ENHRY; CDR2 reads SYGVKD. CDR3 DNA sequence: TGTGCCATCAGTGAGGTTTCAGGGGGAAAAAACGAGCAGTACTTC. Its translation is CAISEVSGGKNEQYF.

The J gene is TRBJ1-2, the V gene TRBV25-1; 9 bases line up with TRBD1. CDR3 length equals 14 residues. Germline V lookup: CDR1 MGHDK, CDR2 SYGVNS. The V gene end was trimmed by 5 bases and the J gene end by 0 bases; junction bases not matched to a gene: 1. The CDR3: CASSTGGANYGYTF. The CDR3 nucleotides are TGTGCCAGCAGTACAGGGGGCGCTAACTATGGCTACACCTTC.

The chain joins TRBV28 to TRBJ1-4; no firm D call. There are 13 residues in the CDR3. V lost 7 bases and J lost 2, with 8 bases in between. CDR1 and CDR2 (germline): MDHEN, SYDVKM. Written as DNA, the CDR3 is TGTGCCAGCACGGGGTACACTAATGAAAAACTGTTTTTT. As protein: CASTGYTNEKLFF.

The J gene is TRBJ1-1, the V gene TRBV2, with TRBD1 as a possible D gene (5 bases). Germline V gene sequence: CDR1 SNHLY, CDR2 FYNNEI. Trimming removed 5 bases from V and 5 bases from J, with 18 bases in between. This CDR3 spans 15 amino acids. The CDR3 region is CASSLGEGWATEAFF. The CDR3 bases are TGTGCCAGCAGTTTGGGGGAGGGATGGGCGACTGAAGCTTTCTTT.

The chain has TRBV10-3 and TRBJ2-2, with TRBD2 identical over 7 bases. This CDR3 region has 15 residues. Germline CDR1 reads ENHRY; CDR2 reads SYGVKD. Losses at the gene ends were 2 bases for V and 6 bases for J; bases not matched to a gene: 6. The CDR3 DNA is TGTGCCATCAGTGAGAACGGGGGGTTTGCCGGGGAGCTGTTTTTT. This codes for CAISENGGFAGELFF.

The chain links TRBV9 to TRBJ1-1, with 8 bases fitting TRBD1. V gave up 4 bases and J gave up 5 bases; unmatched junction bases: 10. Germline lookup yields CDR1 SGDLS and CDR2 YYNGEE. The CDR3 sequence is 15 residues long. CDR3 bases: TGTGCCAGCAGCTCCCGCGGCAGGGGGCGGACTGAAGCTTTCTTT. Amino acids: CASSSRGRGRTEAFF.

V usage is TRBV6-5 and J usage is TRBJ2-7; 7 nucleotides align to TRBD2. The CDR3 runs 15 residues. Germline assignment: CDR1 MNHEY and CDR2 SVGAGI. The junction had 4 bases not matched to a gene; V was cut back by 2 bases and J by 0 bases. The CDR3 sequence is CASSYQSGASYEQYF. The CDR3 region has the DNA TGTGCCAGCAGTTACCAGAGCGGGGCCTCCTACGAGCAGTACTTC.

J is TRBJ2-7 and V is TRBV4-3; TRBD1 agrees at 9 bases. The germline V gene encodes CDR1 LGHNA and CDR2 YSLEER. This CDR3 spans 15 amino acids. The trim removed 4 bases at V and 6 bases at J, leaving 10 bases unmatched. The CDR3 is CASSPLTGGRAEQYF. The CDR3 coding sequence is TGCGCCAGCAGCCCACTCACAGGGGGCCGGGCCGAGCAGTACTTC.

The chain employs TRBV7-8 and TRBJ2-5; the D is unclear. The DNA end lines up better with TRBJ2-7; the J call may be wrong. The CDR3 spans 11 residues. Germline lookup yields CDR1 SGHVS and CDR2 FQNEAQ. CDR3 DNA: TGTGCCAGCAGCCAGGCGCACGAGCAGTACTTC. Translation gives CASSQAHEQYF.